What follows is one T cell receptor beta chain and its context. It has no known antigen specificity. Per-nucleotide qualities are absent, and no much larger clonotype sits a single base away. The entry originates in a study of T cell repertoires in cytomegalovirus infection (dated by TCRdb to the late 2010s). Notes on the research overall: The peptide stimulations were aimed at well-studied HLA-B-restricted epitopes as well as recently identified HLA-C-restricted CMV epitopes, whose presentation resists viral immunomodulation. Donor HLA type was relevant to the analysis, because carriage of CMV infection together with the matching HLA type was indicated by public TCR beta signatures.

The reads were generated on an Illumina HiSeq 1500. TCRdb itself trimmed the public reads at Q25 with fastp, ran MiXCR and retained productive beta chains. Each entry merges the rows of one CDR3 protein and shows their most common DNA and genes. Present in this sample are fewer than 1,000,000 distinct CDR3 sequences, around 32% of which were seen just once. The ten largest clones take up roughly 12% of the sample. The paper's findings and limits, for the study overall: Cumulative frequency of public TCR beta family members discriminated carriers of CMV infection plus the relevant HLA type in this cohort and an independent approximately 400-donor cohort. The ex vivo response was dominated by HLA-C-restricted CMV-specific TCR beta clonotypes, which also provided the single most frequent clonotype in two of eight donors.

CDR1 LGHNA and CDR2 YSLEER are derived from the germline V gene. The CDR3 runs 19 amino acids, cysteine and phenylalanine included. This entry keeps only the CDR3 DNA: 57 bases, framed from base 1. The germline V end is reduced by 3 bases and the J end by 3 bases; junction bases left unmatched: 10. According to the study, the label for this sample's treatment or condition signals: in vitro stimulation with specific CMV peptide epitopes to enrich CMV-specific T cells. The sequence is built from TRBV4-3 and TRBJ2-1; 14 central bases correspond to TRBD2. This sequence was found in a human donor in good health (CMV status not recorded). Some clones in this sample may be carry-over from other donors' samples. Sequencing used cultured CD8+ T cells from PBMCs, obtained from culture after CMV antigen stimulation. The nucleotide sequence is TGCGCCAGCAGCCAGGGGCCGGGACTAGCGGGAGATCTCTACAATGAGCAGTTCTTC. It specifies CASSQGPGLAGDLYNEQFF.